A selection of T cell receptor beta chains follows, all from one sample in a study of control samples from healthy donors and cancer patients. This table comes from immunoSEQ multiplex PCR, and its TCRdb copy is limited to in-frame clones, with some not included. The data contain fewer than 200,000 clones, nearly 90% of them singletons. Sequenced sample: blood. Receptors were obtained from a woman aged 50 to 60 in good health. CDR3s include the opening cysteine and the closing phenylalanine or tryptophan. D genes are given only for firm matches. Where a row states a size, it is once, few, many or the class of an expanded clone; other rows omit it.

>13|-|TRBJ2-5|TRBV28|-
CASSFNSQETQYF
TGTGCCAGCAGTTTTAATTCCCAAGAGACCCAGTACTTC
>16|-|TRBJ2-1|TRBV9|TRBD2
CASSSTGLAGGNEQFF
TGTGCCAGCAGCTCTACTGGACTAGCGGGAGGAAATGAGCAGTTCTTC
>14|-|TRBJ2-7|TRBV6-2/TRBV6-3|-
CASGLLGEAWEQYF
TGTGCCAGCGGCCTCCTTGGGGAGGCATGGGAGCAGTACTTC
>17|-|TRBJ2-1|TRBV19|TRBD2
CASSVTSGGGSYNEQFF
TGTGCCAGTAGCGTGACTAGCGGGGGGGGGTCCTACAATGAGCAGTTCTTC
>14|-|TRBJ2-4|TRBV5-4|TRBD1
CASSFKHTGAIQYF
TGTGCCAGCAGCTTTAAACACACAGGGGCCATTCAGTACTTC
>17|-|TRBJ2-3|TRBV19|-
CASSILGAGGGTDTQYF
TGTGCCAGTAGTATCCTAGGGGCAGGGGGAGGTACAGATACGCAGTATTTT
>12|-|TRBJ2-5|TRBV24-1|-
CATSDFRETQYF
TGTGCCACCAGTGATTTTCGGGAGACCCAGTACTTC
>13|-|TRBJ1-5|TRBV2|-
CASGSGSNQPQHF
TGTGCCAGCGGGTCGGGGAGCAATCAGCCCCAGCATTTT
>13|-|TRBJ2-3|TRBV9|-
CASSVAHTDTQYF
TGTGCCAGCAGCGTAGCGCACACAGATACGCAGTATTTT
>15|-|TRBJ1-3|TRBV30|-
CAWRDTGSSGNTIYF
TGTGCCTGGAGGGACACAGGGTCCTCTGGAAACACCATATATTTT
>13|-|TRBJ1-2|TRBV9|-
CASSFLRLYGYTF
TGTGCCAGCAGCTTTCTCAGACTCTATGGCTACACCTTC
>13|-|TRBJ2-7|TRBV7-3|-
CASSLNVGYEQYF
TGTGCCAGCAGCTTAAATGTGGGCTACGAGCAGTACTTC
>13|-|TRBJ2-3|TRBV10-3|-
CAISEFSTDTQYF
TGTGCCATCAGTGAGTTTTCCACAGATACGCAGTATTTT
>15|-|TRBJ2-6|TRBV7-2|TRBD2
CASSLAASGANVLTF
TGTGCCAGCAGCCTAGCGGCCTCTGGGGCCAACGTCCTGACTTTC
>13|-|TRBJ1-1|TRBV3-1/TRBV3-2|-
CASTVLGNTEAFF
TGTGCCAGCACCGTACTGGGTAACACTGAAGCTTTCTTT
>13|-|TRBJ2-5|TRBV11-2|-
CASSSRAIGTQYF
TGTGCCAGCAGCTCCAGGGCGATTGGGACCCAGTACTTC
>13|many|TRBJ1-2|TRBV5-1|-
CASSLEAGNRYTF
TGCGCCAGCAGCTTGGAGGCAGGTAATCGCTACACCTTC
>14|-|TRBJ1-1|TRBV30|TRBD1
CACNRGGLNTEAFF
TGTGCCTGCAACAGGGGGGGCCTTAACACTGAAGCTTTCTTT
>17|-|TRBJ1-3|TRBV11-2|TRBD1
CASSHLGRDRLRNTIYF
TGTGCCAGCAGTCATTTAGGGCGGGACAGGCTACGAAACACCATATATTTT
>15|-|TRBJ2-5|TRBV5-4|-
CASSLYQGYQETQYF
TGTGCCAGCAGCCTGTATCAGGGATACCAAGAGACCCAGTACTTC
>15|-|TRBJ2-1|TRBV6-5|TRBD2
CASSRASGSYNEQFF
TGTGCCAGCAGTAGGGCTAGCGGGAGTTACAATGAGCAGTTCTTC
>13|once|TRBJ1-5|TRBV7-8|-
CASSFGGVEPQHF
TGTGCCAGCAGCTTCGGGGGCGTCGAGCCCCAGCATTTT
>15|-|TRBJ2-2|TRBV6-1|TRBD1
CASSDRGQGSAELFF
TGTGCCAGCAGTGATCGGGGACAGGGCTCGGCGGAGCTGTTTTTT
>13|few|TRBJ1-2|TRBV18|TRBD1
CASSQGTGNGYTF
TGTGCCAGCTCACAGGGGACAGGGAATGGCTACACCTTC
>16|-|TRBJ2-3|TRBV7-2|TRBD2
CASSLWTSGSTDTQYF
TGTGCCAGCAGCCTCTGGACTAGCGGATCCACAGATACGCAGTATTTT
>14|-|TRBJ2-7|TRBV6-5|TRBD2
CASRRAGGDYEQYF
TGTGCCAGCAGGAGAGCGGGAGGCGACTACGAGCAGTACTTC
>16|-|TRBJ1-1|TRBV5-1|-
CASSLGRGRGNTEAFF
TGCGCCAGCAGCTTGGGTCGGGGTCGGGGGAACACTGAAGCTTTCTTT
>14|once|TRBJ1-1|TRBV19|-
CASSILGGDGLAFF
TGTGCCAGTAGTATACTGGGGGGCGATGGCTTGGCTTTCTTT
>13|-|TRBJ1-3|TRBV29-1|-
CSVEELSGNTIYF
TGCAGCGTTGAAGAGCTCAGCGGAAACACCATATATTTT
>15|-|TRBJ2-3|TRBV5-4|TRBD2
CASSLAGEGADTQYF
TGTGCCAGCAGCCTAGCGGGGGAAGGTGCAGATACGCAGTATTTT
>17|-|TRBJ1-4|TRBV10-3|-
CAIHSYGSAATNEKLFF
TGTGCCATCCACTCCTACGGTAGCGCTGCAACTAATGAAAAACTGTTTTTT
>14|-|TRBJ1-1|TRBV9|-
CASSEDKMNTEAFF
TGTGCCAGCAGCGAGGACAAGATGAACACTGAAGCTTTCTTT
>15|-|TRBJ2-3|TRBV30|-
CAWSVGLMTPDTQYF
TGTGCCTGGAGTGTAGGTCTTATGACGCCAGATACGCAGTATTTT
>15|-|TRBJ2-7|TRBV18|TRBD1
CASSPPGTGRSEQYF
TGTGCCAGCTCACCACCCGGGACAGGGAGGAGCGAGCAGTACTTC
>14|-|TRBJ2-1|TRBV24-1|TRBD1
CATRGQGGYNEQFF
TGTGCCACCAGGGGACAGGGAGGATACAATGAGCAGTTCTTC
>16|-|TRBJ2-7|TRBV7-2|TRBD1
CASSLAGQLSSYEQYF
TGTGCCAGCAGCTTAGCGGGACAGTTAAGCTCCTACGAGCAGTACTTC
>13|many|TRBJ2-5|TRBV14|TRBD1
CASSQTGTETQYF
TGTGCCAGCAGCCAGACAGGGACGGAGACCCAGTACTTC
>12|-|TRBJ1-2|TRBV28|-
CAIKPEGVGYTF
TGTGCCATCAAACCTGAGGGGGTTGGCTACACCTTC
>15|-|TRBJ1-6|TRBV5-1|-
CASSPGRGGNSPLHF
TGCGCCAGCAGCCCAGGGAGGGGCGGCAATTCACCCCTCCACTTT
>16|-|TRBJ2-1|TRBV7-3|TRBD1
CASSLEGTGRLNEQFF
TGTGCCAGCAGCTTAGAGGGGACAGGAAGACTCAATGAGCAGTTCTTC
>12|-|TRBJ1-2|TRBV3-1/TRBV3-2|-
CASSQGFYGYTF
TGTGCCAGCAGCCAGGGGTTCTATGGCTACACCTTC